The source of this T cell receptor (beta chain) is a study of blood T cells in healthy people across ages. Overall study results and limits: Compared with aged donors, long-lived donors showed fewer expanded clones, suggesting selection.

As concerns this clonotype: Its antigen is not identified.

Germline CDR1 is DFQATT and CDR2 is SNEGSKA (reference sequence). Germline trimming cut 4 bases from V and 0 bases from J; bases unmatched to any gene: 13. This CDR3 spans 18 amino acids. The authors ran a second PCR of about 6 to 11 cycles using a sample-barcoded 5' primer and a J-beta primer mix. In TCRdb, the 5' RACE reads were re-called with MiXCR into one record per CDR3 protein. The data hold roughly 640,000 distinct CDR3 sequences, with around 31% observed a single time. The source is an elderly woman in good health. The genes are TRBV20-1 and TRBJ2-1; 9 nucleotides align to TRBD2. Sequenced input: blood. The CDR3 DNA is TGCAGTGCTACCCAAGGTAGCGGGGGCCATAGCTCCTACAATGAGCAGTTCTTC. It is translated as CSATQGSGGHSSYNEQFF.